This TCR beta chain is from a study of blood T cell repertoires in COVID-19. Study at large: Material from acute and convalescent COVID-19 was sourced from the United States, Italy and Spain. Sources were T cells, B-cell-depleted T cells, or PBMCs; the material itself was cDNA or gDNA.

This CDR3 has 18 residues. The trim removed 1 base at V and 2 bases at J, leaving 10 bases unmatched. CDR1 is LNHNV, CDR2 YYDKDF, per germline (reference sequence). In the original workflow: Estimated nucleated cell counts came from reference gene primer amplification. Sequenced by immunoSEQ multiplex PCR; TCRdb stores in-frame clones only, minus some. V and J calls plus clone size are reproduced from that table; the DNA served to infer D and trimming. Counted here are about 42,000 clones, about 85% occurring once; the ten biggest clones make up 12%. The chain is built from TRBV15 and TRBJ2-2, with 7 positions matching TRBD2. The sequencing input was peripheral blood. The TCR comes from a human donor in a cohort sampled during active COVID-19. CDR3 amino acids: CATSRGGRLAVNTGELFF. In DNA form, the CDR3 reads TGTGCCACCAGCAGAGGAGGGAGGCTAGCGGTAAACACCGGGGAGCTGTTTTTT.